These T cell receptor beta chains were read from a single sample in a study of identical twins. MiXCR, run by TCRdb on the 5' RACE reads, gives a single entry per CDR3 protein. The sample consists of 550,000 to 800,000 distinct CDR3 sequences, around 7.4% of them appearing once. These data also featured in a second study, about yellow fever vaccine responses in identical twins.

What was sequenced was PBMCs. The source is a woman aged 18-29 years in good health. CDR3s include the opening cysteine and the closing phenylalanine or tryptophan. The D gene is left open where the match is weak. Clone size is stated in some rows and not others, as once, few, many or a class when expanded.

CSARNLAASGYNEQFF | TGCAGTGCTAGAAATTTGGCCGCTAGCGGGTACAATGAGCAGTTCTTC | many | TRBJ2-1 | TRBD2 | TRBV20-1
CASRSPGTSGTYNEQFF | TGTGCCAGCAGATCCCCCGGGACTAGCGGTACCTACAATGAGCAGTTCTTC | many | TRBJ2-1 | TRBD2 | TRBV6-1
CSARDGTTNQPQHF | TGCAGTGCTAGAGACGGAACTACCAATCAGCCCCAGCATTTT | NA | TRBJ1-5 | NA | TRBV20-1
CAISESSSWGELFF | TGTGCCATCAGTGAGTCGTCTTCCTGGGGGGAGCTGTTTTTT | NA | TRBJ2-2 | NA | TRBV10-3
CASSAEKGNTEAFF | TGTGCCAGCAGCGCCGAGAAAGGGAACACTGAAGCTTTCTTT | few | TRBJ1-1 | NA | TRBV9
CASSEPGLAYNEQFF | TGCGCCAGCTCGGAACCGGGACTAGCATACAATGAGCAGTTCTTC | many | TRBJ2-1 | TRBD2 | TRBV5-1
CASSFRNSYNSPLHF | TGTGCCAGCAGCTTTCGGAACTCCTATAATTCACCCCTCCACTTT | NA | TRBJ1-6 | NA | TRBV7-6
CASKTRGVLANEKLFF | TGTGCCAGCAAAACTCGAGGGGTTTTAGCTAATGAAAAACTGTTTTTT | many | TRBJ1-4 | NA | TRBV28
CSVDRGNTEAFF | TGCAGCGTTGACAGGGGGAACACTGAAGCTTTCTTT | many | TRBJ1-1 | NA | TRBV29-1
CASSQPHGQGLSPLHF | TGCGCCAGCAGCCAACCACACGGACAGGGATTATCACCCCTCCACTTT | few | TRBJ1-6 | TRBD1 | TRBV4-1
CAISRQENTEAFF | TGTGCCATCAGTCGGCAGGAGAACACTGAAGCTTTCTTT | NA | TRBJ1-1 | NA | TRBV10-3
CASSKTSGGADEQFF | TGTGCCAGCAGTAAGACTAGCGGGGGGGCCGATGAGCAGTTCTTC | few | TRBJ2-1 | TRBD2 | TRBV6-4
CASSFRTELGQFF | TGTGCCAGCAGCTTCAGGACAGAACTTGGGCAGTTCTTC | NA | TRBJ2-1 | NA | TRBV5-5
CASSLVTGGWTMNTEAFF | TGCGCCAGCAGCTTGGTCACGGGGGGGTGGACCATGAACACTGAAGCTTTCTTT | NA | TRBJ1-1 | NA | TRBV5-1
CASSTRGSQETQYF | TGTGCCAGCAGCACCCGTGGTTCCCAAGAGACCCAGTACTTC | many | TRBJ2-5 | NA | TRBV11-1
CASSLEWRGVFETQYF | TGTGCCAGCAGCTTAGAATGGCGGGGGGTGTTCGAGACCCAGTACTTC | NA | TRBJ2-5 | TRBD2 | TRBV7-9
CASSEAGAGVGYGELFF | TGTGCCAGCAGTGAAGCCGGGGCGGGAGTAGGATACGGGGAGCTGTTTTTT | NA | TRBJ2-2 | TRBD2 | TRBV2
CASSGTPDLGTEAFF | TGTGCCAGCAGCGGGACCCCAGACCTGGGAACTGAAGCTTTCTTT | few | TRBJ1-1 | NA | TRBV12-3/TRBV12-4
CASSFSSGGFNEQFF | TGTGCCAGCAGCTTCTCTAGCGGGGGGTTCAATGAGCAGTTCTTC | few | TRBJ2-1 | TRBD2 | TRBV11-1
CASSFEGYGFYEQYF | TGTGCCAGCAGCTTTGAGGGATACGGTTTCTATGAGCAGTACTTC | NA | TRBJ2-7 | NA | TRBV7-2
CASSLKGTSGRSYEQYF | TGTGCCAGCAGTTTAAAGGGCACTAGCGGGAGGAGCTACGAGCAGTACTTC | NA | TRBJ2-7 | TRBD2 | TRBV12-3/TRBV12-4
CSARDRLNQETQYF | TGCAGTGCTAGAGATCGACTTAACCAAGAGACCCAGTACTTC | NA | TRBJ2-5 | NA | TRBV20-1
CSVEADRFEQYF | TGCAGCGTTGAGGCGGACAGGTTCGAGCAGTACTTC | few | TRBJ2-7 | TRBD1 | TRBV29-1
CASSNIPGTGVAKNIQYF | TGTGCCAGCAGCAACATACCCGGGACAGGGGTAGCCAAAAACATTCAGTACTTC | NA | TRBJ2-4 | TRBD1 | TRBV11-2
CASSLAPLAGEQFF | TGTGCCAGCAGCTTAGCCCCCCTAGCGGGTGAGCAGTTCTTC | NA | TRBJ2-1 | TRBD2 | TRBV7-6
CASARGPRNGNEQYF | TGTGCCAGCGCCCGGGGGCCTCGCAACGGGAACGAGCAGTACTTC | NA | TRBJ2-7 | NA | TRBV27
CASSYGRAGNTIYF | TGTGCCAGCAGTTACGGCAGGGCTGGAAACACCATATATTTT | few | TRBJ1-3 | NA | TRBV6-5
CASSLVSFAISGSGNEQFF | TGTGCCAGCAGCTTAGTGTCGTTCGCCATTAGCGGGAGCGGTAATGAGCAGTTCTTC | NA | TRBJ2-1 | TRBD2 | TRBV11-2
CASSESGTEQFF | TGTGCCAGCAGTGAGTCCGGGACGGAACAGTTCTTC | few | TRBJ2-1 | NA | TRBV6-4
CASSPGPPTDTQYF | TGCGCCAGCAGCCCGGGACCGCCCACAGATACGCAGTATTTT | few | TRBJ2-3 | NA | TRBV5-1
CASSYKGAGSLLYGYTF | TGTGCCAGCAGTTACAAAGGGGCAGGGAGCCTTCTCTATGGCTACACCTTC | many | TRBJ1-2 | NA | TRBV6-5
CASITGGAYNEQFF | TGTGCCAGCATCACGGGGGGGGCTTACAATGAGCAGTTCTTC | NA | TRBJ2-1 | TRBD2 | TRBV28
CSARPTGTRPGEQFF | TGCAGTGCTAGACCTACCGGGACTAGGCCGGGTGAGCAGTTCTTC | few | TRBJ2-1 | TRBD2 | TRBV20-1
CSVETGGDFEQYF | TGCAGCGTTGAAACGGGGGGCGATTTTGAGCAGTACTTC | NA | TRBJ2-7 | NA | TRBV29-1
CASSSSYYGYTF | TGTGCCAGCAGTTCTTCATACTATGGCTACACCTTC | few | TRBJ1-2 | NA | TRBV12-3/TRBV12-4
CASSASGYEQYF | TGTGCCAGCAGTGCTTCGGGCTACGAGCAGTACTTC | few | TRBJ2-7 | NA | TRBV12-3/TRBV12-4
CSAREARGDTQYF | TGCAGTGCTAGAGAGGCTAGGGGAGATACGCAGTATTTT | NA | TRBJ2-3 | NA | TRBV20-1
CASSPRTGFSGGPYNEQFF | TGCGCCAGCAGCCCAAGGACAGGATTTAGCGGGGGGCCATACAATGAGCAGTTCTTC | many | TRBJ2-1 | TRBD2 | TRBV5-1
CSASGLAGVPNEQFF | TGCAGTGCTAGTGGACTAGCGGGAGTTCCCAATGAGCAGTTCTTC | NA | TRBJ2-1 | TRBD2 | TRBV20-1
CASSLAERATNYGYTF | TGTGCCAGCAGCTTGGCCGAGCGGGCAACTAACTATGGCTACACCTTC | NA | TRBJ1-2 | NA | TRBV5-5
CASSSGSVDEQYF | TGTGCCAGCTCCAGCGGGAGCGTCGACGAGCAGTACTTC | many | TRBJ2-7 | TRBD2 | TRBV7-9
CASSGNIVDEQFF | TGTGCCAGCAGTGGGAATATAGTAGATGAGCAGTTCTTC | NA | TRBJ2-1 | NA | TRBV2
CASNPIRDTQETQYF | TGTGCCAGCAATCCTATCCGGGACACCCAAGAGACCCAGTACTTC | NA | TRBJ2-5 | NA | TRBV6-1
CAIRTGTGPPLMNTEAFF | TGTGCCATCAGGACCGGGACAGGGCCACCTCTCATGAACACTGAAGCTTTCTTT | few | TRBJ1-1 | TRBD1 | TRBV10-3
CASSLYTGGDYGYTF | TGTGCCAGCAGCTTATATACAGGAGGGGACTATGGCTACACCTTC | few | TRBJ1-2 | NA | TRBV7-9
CSVEGRSYEQYF | TGCAGCGTGGAGGGGAGGTCCTACGAGCAGTACTTC | NA | TRBJ2-7 | NA | TRBV29-1
CAISVITSGEGEQYF | TGTGCCATCAGTGTGATCACTAGCGGAGAAGGCGAGCAGTACTTC | few | TRBJ2-7 | TRBD2 | TRBV10-3
CSVEGGDRVYNEQFF | TGCAGCGTTGAAGGGGGAGACAGGGTTTACAATGAGCAGTTCTTC | few | TRBJ2-1 | TRBD1 | TRBV29-1